The clone carrying this TCR beta chain was detected once. What it binds is not known. Nominally healthy donors were sampled, though unrecorded immune exposures were likely. The entry originates in a study of cytomegalovirus exposure and HLA in healthy donors. Whole-study results and caveats: Links to common viral pathogens appeared, in a later analysis, for several of the most significant clusters. There were some public TCRs occurring in many donors, but most TCR sequences were rare.

PCR primers comprised 60 Vbeta and 13 Jbeta primers. TCRdb keeps only in-frame clones here, not all; method: immunoSEQ multiplex PCR. The sample lists roughly 100,000 clones, roughly 15% seen once, with about 0.79% in the top ten. V was clipped by 3 bases and J by 9 bases, with 8 bases between them. The CDR3 is 11 residues long. Looked up from germline, CDR1 is MDHEN and CDR2 is SYDVKM. The receptor comes from a female donor in good health and CMV-seronegative. The sequenced sample was PBMCs. The chain recombines TRBV28 with TRBJ1-2, with D possibly being TRBD1 (6 bases). The CDR3, as DNA: TGTGCCAGCAGTTTCAGGGGCAGCTACACCTTC. It translates to CASSFRGSYTF.